This T cell receptor (beta chain) was captured by sequencing in a study of blood T cell repertoires in COVID-19 (dated by TCRdb to 2020 to 2022). At the level of the whole study: The collaborator samples originated in the United States, Italy and Spain and spanned the acute and convalescent phases of COVID-19. The material from the prospective study consisted of cDNA or gDNA derived from T cells, B-cell-depleted T cells, or PBMCs. Deeply sampled blood TCRbeta repertoires from subjects exposed to, actively infected with, or recovered from COVID-19 were included in the dataset. The repertoires were released in a freely available public database meant as a resource for research on the immune response to SARS-CoV-2. Samples were obtained from the ongoing ImmuneRACE study (first 160 participants) and from some 1,300 subjects provided by 6 global collaborators. A de-identified subject ID, COVID-19 status, age in years and sex were almost always included in the sample metadata. Where available, HLA class I and class II types were taken from metadata supplied by the sample provider and were not determined by assay-based typing. Study-level results and caveats: Clinical and demographic metadata were provided uncurated, with the amount varying by source and participant.

The immunoSEQ Assay, a bias-controlled multiplex PCR, was used to amplify TCRbeta CDR3 regions from genomic DNA. The paper's processing steps were these. The number of nucleated cells in each sample was estimated by amplification of reference gene primers within the assay. To quantify the absolute abundance of each unique TCRbeta CDR3 rearrangement, sequence reads were collapsed and filtered. For each sample, productive Simpson clonality was calculated as the square root of Simpson's diversity index over productive rearrangements. In TCRdb, the immuneACCESS table is reduced to in-frame sequences with V and J assigned. These tables do not hold every clone; where another copy was compared, an unresolved V gene accounts for under half, and the others remain unexplained. V, J and clone size are taken as reported in that table, and D and trimming were inferred from the DNA itself. This sample gives about 380,000 clones in total; almost 90% of them show up just once. The ten largest clonotypes hold roughly 6.8% of the sample.

On this clone: Its binding antigen is unknown. No base quality information exists; no much larger clone differs at one position.

The collaborating institutions used their own protocols to collect whole blood in K2EDTA tubes. For TCRbeta analysis, collaborators shipped samples as frozen whole blood, isolated PBMCs, or DNA extracted from either of those sample types. CDR1 SGHTA and CDR2 FQGNSA were looked up in the germline V gene. The CDR3, cysteine through phenylalanine, is 16 amino acids long. Only the CDR3 DNA stays, 48 bases, in frame from base 1. Between the V and J ends, shortened by 1 base and 4 bases respectively, the junction contains 14 bases. This clonotype was sampled from a man aged 18 to 29 with active or convalescent COVID-19. The rearranged chain carries TRBV7-2 and TRBJ2-1; the D segment cannot be called with confidence. Sequences were obtained from peripheral blood. The CDR3 region: CASSLGWRPPYNEQFF. The DNA sequence is given as TGTGCCAGCAGCTTAGGTTGGAGACCCCCATACAATGAGCAGTTCTTC.